The rows below give T cell receptor beta chains drawn from one sample of a study of cytomegalovirus exposure and HLA in healthy donors. Data came from immunoSEQ multiplex PCR; TCRdb stores just in-frame clones and leaves some out. The sample carries tens of thousands of clones, roughly 90% recorded once. The sequencing sample was made of PBMCs. Receptors were obtained from a woman in her late teens or twenties in good health and CMV-seropositive. The CDR3 runs from the conserved cysteine through the conserved F or W. D genes are given only for firm matches. Rows may omit the clone size; those that give it use once, few, many or a size class.

cdr3_aa cdr3_nt j_call v_call d_call clone_size
CSGTEGETQYF TGCAGTGGCACGGAGGGGGAGACCCAGTACTTC TRBJ2-5 TRBV20-1 . .
CASSPRLKSSYNSPLHF TGCGCCAGCAGCCCCAGACTGAAGAGCTCCTATAATTCACCCCTCCACTTT TRBJ1-6 TRBV4-3 . .
CASSDRARGEQYF TGTGCCAGCAGTGACCGGGCCCGAGGGGAGCAGTACTTC TRBJ2-7 TRBV6-1 . .
CASSEAESGNTEAFF TGTGCCAGCAGTGAAGCCGAGAGTGGGAACACTGAAGCTTTCTTT TRBJ1-1 TRBV6-1 . .
CASSQGGGRGNEKLFF TGTGCCAGCAGCCAAGGAGGGGGGAGGGGAAATGAAAAACTGTTTTTT TRBJ1-4 TRBV4-2 . .
CASSLSVGRRSGNTIYF TGTGCCAGCAGCCTGTCCGTGGGCAGACGCTCTGGAAACACCATATATTTT TRBJ1-3 TRBV7-2 . .
CASSGPGTESSGYEQYF TGTGCCAGCAGCGGCCCCGGGACGGAAAGTAGCGGCTACGAGCAGTACTTC TRBJ2-7 TRBV9 . .
CASRDRGGSINEQFF TGTGCCAGCAGAGATAGGGGCGGGAGTATCAATGAGCAGTTCTTC TRBJ2-1 TRBV6-4 TRBD2 few
CAISEELETQYF TGTGCCATCAGTGAGGAGTTAGAGACCCAGTACTTC TRBJ2-5 TRBV10-3 . .
CSAWGWDTDTEAFF TGCAGCGCCTGGGGGTGGGACACAGACACTGAAGCTTTCTTT TRBJ1-1 TRBV29-1 . .
CASSTGTSGVDTQYF TGTGCCAGCAGCACCGGGACTAGCGGGGTGGATACGCAGTATTTT TRBJ2-3 TRBV7-9 TRBD2 .
CASSSQGSNTQYF TGTGCCAGTAGTTCGCAGGGTTCGAATACGCAGTATTTT TRBJ2-3 TRBV19 . .
CASSPAGPLDEQFF TGTGCCAGCAGTCCAGCGGGCCCCCTCGATGAGCAGTTCTTC TRBJ2-1 TRBV6-6 . .
CASSQGAGGYEQYF TGCGCCAGCAGCCAGGGAGCGGGGGGCTACGAGCAGTACTTC TRBJ2-7 TRBV4-3 TRBD2 .
CASSSPTHRGRHSDGELFF TGTGCCAGCAGCTCCCCAACCCACAGGGGACGGCACAGTGACGGGGAGCTGTTTTTT TRBJ2-2 TRBV5-5 TRBD1 .
CASSQAPRGGETQYF TGTGCCAGCAGCCAAGCTCCCAGAGGTGGCGAGACCCAGTACTTC TRBJ2-5 TRBV4-2 . .
CASSQWDRAGEQYF TGTGCCAGCAGCCAGTGGGACAGGGCCGGAGAGCAGTACTTC TRBJ2-7 TRBV7-2 TRBD1 .
CASSYSGTSGGETQYF TGTGCCAGCAGTTATTCCGGGACTAGCGGGGGGGAGACCCAGTACTTC TRBJ2-5 TRBV6-6 TRBD2 .
CASSNQHSTGLGYTF TGTGCCAGTAGTAACCAACATTCAACAGGTTTGGGCTACACCTTC TRBJ1-2 TRBV19 . .
CASSMGQGGEQYF TGTGCCAGCAGCATGGGACAGGGGGGCGAGCAGTACTTC TRBJ2-7 TRBV5-4 TRBD1 .
CATSSGTGGTNEKLFF TGTGCCACCAGCAGCGGCACCGGGGGGACTAATGAAAAACTGTTTTTT TRBJ1-4 TRBV15 . .
CASSLGDRGAGELFF TGTGCCAGCAGTTTGGGGGACAGGGGGGCCGGGGAGCTGTTTTTT TRBJ2-2 TRBV28 TRBD1 .
CASSPEGYEQYF TGCGCCAGCAGCCCGGAGGGCTACGAGCAGTACTTC TRBJ2-7 TRBV5-1 . few
CASSPNPGTGDTEAFF TGTGCCAGCAGCCCCAACCCCGGGACAGGGGACACTGAAGCTTTCTTT TRBJ1-1 TRBV6-4 TRBD1 few
CASSFFPTRHPDSPLHF TGTGCCAGCAGCTTCTTTCCTACTAGACATCCCGATTCACCCCTCCACTTT TRBJ1-6 TRBV5-5 . .
CASSHTSGRINEQFF TGTGCCAGCAGCCACACTAGCGGGAGGATCAATGAGCAGTTCTTC TRBJ2-1 TRBV7-6 TRBD2 .
CAWTAGQGANTEAFF TGTGCCTGGACCGCGGGACAGGGGGCGAACACTGAAGCTTTCTTT TRBJ1-1 TRBV30 TRBD1 .
CASSLLSGGSDTQYF TGTGCCAGCAGCTTACTTAGCGGGGGCTCAGATACGCAGTATTTT TRBJ2-3 TRBV7-2 TRBD2 .
CASSVVAGGPANEQFF TGTGCCAGCAGCGTAGTTGCGGGAGGTCCGGCCAATGAGCAGTTCTTC TRBJ2-1 TRBV9 TRBD2 .
CASSSEGAFQYNEQFF TGTGCCAGCTCATCCGAGGGGGCCTTTCAGTACAATGAGCAGTTCTTC TRBJ2-1 TRBV18 TRBD1 .
CASSFIRWGRDTGELFF TGTGCCAGCAGCTTCATTCGCTGGGGGCGCGATACCGGGGAGCTGTTTTTT TRBJ2-2 TRBV11-2 . .
CSANRGYEQYF TGCAGCGCAAACAGGGGTTACGAGCAGTACTTC TRBJ2-7 TRBV29-1 TRBD1 .
CASATATNEKLFF TGTGCCAGCGCCACAGCAACTAATGAAAAACTGTTTTTT TRBJ1-4 TRBV5-8 . .
CASSQGGLANSYEQYF TGTGCCAGCAGTCAAGGCGGACTAGCGAACTCCTACGAGCAGTACTTC TRBJ2-7 TRBV28 TRBD2 .
CASSRPGTSGGPVNEQFF TGTGCCAGCAGCCGACCCGGGACTAGCGGGGGGCCTGTCAATGAGCAGTTCTTC TRBJ2-1 TRBV7-6 TRBD2 .
CASSSGTSEFNEQFF TGTGCCAGCAGTTCCGGGACTAGCGAATTCAATGAGCAGTTCTTC TRBJ2-1 TRBV6-4 TRBD2 few
CASSVGGSGTYEQYF TGTGCCAGCAGCGTAGGCGGGAGTGGTACTTACGAGCAGTACTTC TRBJ2-7 TRBV9 TRBD2 .
CASSLGTGGNTEAFF TGTGCCAGCAGCCTAGGGACAGGAGGGAACACTGAAGCTTTCTTT TRBJ1-1 TRBV7-2 TRBD1 .
CASSLGTGGLISPQHF TGTGCCAGCAGCTTAGGGACAGGGGGCTTGATCTCACCCCAGCATTTT TRBJ1-5 TRBV11-2 TRBD1 few
CASSPTIYLEATSYEQYF TGTGCCAGCAGCCCGACAATCTATTTGGAGGCTACCTCCTACGAGCAGTACTTC TRBJ2-7 TRBV5-5 . .
CASSLSGGPRDEQYF TGCGCCAGCAGCTTGAGCGGGGGGCCCCGAGACGAGCAGTACTTC TRBJ2-7 TRBV4-3 TRBD2 .
CASSPGMDNEQFF TGTGCCAGCTCACCGGGCATGGACAATGAGCAGTTCTTC TRBJ2-1 TRBV18 . .
CASSLREGGQPQHF TGTGCCAGCAGCCTAAGGGAGGGTGGTCAGCCCCAGCATTTT TRBJ1-5 TRBV6-5 . .
CASSLGRKQYF TGTGCCAGCAGCTTAGGGAGGAAGCAGTACTTC TRBJ2-7 TRBV11-2 . .
CASSYMTGTSTDTQYF TGTGCCAGCAGCTACATGACAGGGACTAGCACAGATACGCAGTATTTT TRBJ2-3 TRBV11-2 . .
CAWRSANYGYTF TGTGCCTGGAGGTCTGCTAACTATGGCTACACCTTC TRBJ1-2 TRBV30 . .
CAWSTALLNTIYF TGTGCCTGGAGTACAGCACTGTTGAACACCATATATTTT TRBJ1-3 TRBV30 . .
CASSEQPQGYTEAFF TGTGCCAGCAGTGAACAGCCACAGGGTTACACTGAAGCTTTCTTT TRBJ1-1 TRBV6-1 . .
CASGGSDRAFYGYTF TGTGCCAGCGGGGGGTCGGACAGGGCTTTCTATGGCTACACCTTC TRBJ1-2 TRBV28 TRBD1 .
CASSSYPRDNYNEQFF TGTGCCAGCAGCTCCTACCCCCGGGACAACTACAATGAGCAGTTCTTC TRBJ2-1 TRBV5-4 . .
CASSSAGSPPYNEQFF TGTGCCAGCAGCTCAGCGGGGTCCCCTCCCTACAATGAGCAGTTCTTC TRBJ2-1 TRBV9 TRBD2 .
CASSSRTSRTAWGNEKLFF TGTGCCAGCAGTTCCCGAACATCCCGGACAGCGTGGGGTAATGAAAAACTGTTTTTT TRBJ1-4 TRBV27 . .
CASSLARTGTNEKLFF TGTGCCAGCAGCTTAGCTCGGACAGGAACTAATGAAAAACTGTTTTTT TRBJ1-4 TRBV7-2 TRBD1 .
CASSVDSGSTDTQYF TGTGCCAGCAGCGTAGATTCCGGGTCCACAGATACGCAGTATTTT TRBJ2-3 TRBV9 . .
CASSLPSWRSTEAFF TGTGCCAGCAGCTTACCTTCATGGCGGAGCACTGAAGCTTTCTTT TRBJ1-1 TRBV7-6 . .